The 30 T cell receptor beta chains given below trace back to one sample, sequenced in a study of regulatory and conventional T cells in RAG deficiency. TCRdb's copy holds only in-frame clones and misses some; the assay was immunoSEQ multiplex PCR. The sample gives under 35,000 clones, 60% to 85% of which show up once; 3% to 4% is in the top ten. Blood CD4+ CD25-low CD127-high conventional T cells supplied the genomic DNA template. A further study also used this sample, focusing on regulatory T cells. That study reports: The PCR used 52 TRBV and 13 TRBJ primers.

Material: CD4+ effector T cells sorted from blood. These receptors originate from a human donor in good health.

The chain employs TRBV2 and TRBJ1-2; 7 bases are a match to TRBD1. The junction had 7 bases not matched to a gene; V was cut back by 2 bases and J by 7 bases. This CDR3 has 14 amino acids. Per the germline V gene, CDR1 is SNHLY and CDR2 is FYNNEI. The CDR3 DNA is TGTGCCAGCAGTGAACTCGACAGGGCGAGTGGCTACACCTTC. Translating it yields CASSELDRASGYTF.

The CDR3 DNA reads TGCAGCGTTGACCCAGGGGGCGGATTCAATCAGCCCCAGCATTTT. Its protein is CSVDPGGGFNQPQHF. The rearrangement uses TRBV29-1 and TRBJ1-5; 8 nucleotides line up with TRBD1. The CDR3 totals 15 residues. The V gene's germline CDR1 is SQVTM and CDR2 ANQGSEA. V was pared by 3 bases and J by 3 bases, with 7 bases of the junction left unmatched.

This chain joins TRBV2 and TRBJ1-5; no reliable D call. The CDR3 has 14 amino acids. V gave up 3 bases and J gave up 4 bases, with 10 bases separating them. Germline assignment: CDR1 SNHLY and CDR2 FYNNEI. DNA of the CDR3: TGTGCCAGCAGTGATTCGGCACGAAATCAGCCCCAGCATTTT. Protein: CASSDSARNQPQHF. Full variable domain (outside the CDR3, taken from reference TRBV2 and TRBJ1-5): EPEVTQTPSHQVTQMGQEVILRCVPISNHLYFYWYRQILGQKVEFLVSFYNNEISEKSEIFDDQFSVERPDGSNFTLKIRSTKLEDSAMYFCASSDSARNQPQHFGDGTRLSIL.

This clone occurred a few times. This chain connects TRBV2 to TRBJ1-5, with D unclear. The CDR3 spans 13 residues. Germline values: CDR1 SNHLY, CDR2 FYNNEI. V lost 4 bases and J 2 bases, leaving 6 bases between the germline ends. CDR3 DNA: TGTGCCAGCAGTGCCTGGGGCAATCAGCCCCAGCATTTT. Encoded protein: CASSAWGNQPQHF.

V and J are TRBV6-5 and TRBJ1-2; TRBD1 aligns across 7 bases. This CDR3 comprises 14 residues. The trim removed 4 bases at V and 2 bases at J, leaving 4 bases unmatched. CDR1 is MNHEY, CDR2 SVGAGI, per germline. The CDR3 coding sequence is TGTGCCAGCAGTTCCAGGGGGACCAACTATGGCTACACCTTC. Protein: CASSSRGTNYGYTF.

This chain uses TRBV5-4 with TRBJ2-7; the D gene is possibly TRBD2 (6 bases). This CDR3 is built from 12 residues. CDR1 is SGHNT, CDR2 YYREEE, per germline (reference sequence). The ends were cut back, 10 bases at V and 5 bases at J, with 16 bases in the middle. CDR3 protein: CASRGTGDEQYF. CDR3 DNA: TGTGCCTCAAGGGGCACGGGGGACGAGCAGTACTTC. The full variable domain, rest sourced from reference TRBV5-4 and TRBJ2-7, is ETGVTQSPTHLIKTRGQQVTLRCSSQSGHNTVSWYQQALGQGPQFIFQYYREEENGRGNFPPRFSGLQFPNYSSELNVNALELDDSALYLCASRGTGDEQYFGPGTRLTVT.

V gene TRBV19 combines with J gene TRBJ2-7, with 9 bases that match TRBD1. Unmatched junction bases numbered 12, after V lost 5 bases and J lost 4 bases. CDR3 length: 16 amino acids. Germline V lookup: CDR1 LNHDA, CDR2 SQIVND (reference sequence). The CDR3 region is CASSPKGQGGVYEQYF. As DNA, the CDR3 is TGTGCCAGTAGTCCCAAGGGACAGGGAGGAGTGTACGAGCAGTACTTC.

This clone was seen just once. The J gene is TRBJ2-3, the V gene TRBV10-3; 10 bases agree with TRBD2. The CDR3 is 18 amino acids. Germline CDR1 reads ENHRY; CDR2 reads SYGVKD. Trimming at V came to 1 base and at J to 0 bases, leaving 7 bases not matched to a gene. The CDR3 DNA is TGTGCCATCAGTGAGTGGGGGACTAGCGCAACTAGCACAGATACGCAGTATTTT. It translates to CAISEWGTSATSTDTQYF.

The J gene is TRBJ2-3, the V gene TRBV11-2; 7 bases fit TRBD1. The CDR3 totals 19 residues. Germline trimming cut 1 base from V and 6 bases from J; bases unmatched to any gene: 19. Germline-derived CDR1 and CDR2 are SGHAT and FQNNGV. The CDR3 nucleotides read TGTGCCAGCAGCTTAGTCCCGCAGTTTGGGAAACAGGGGCAGGATACGCAGTATTTT. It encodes CASSLVPQFGKQGQDTQYF.

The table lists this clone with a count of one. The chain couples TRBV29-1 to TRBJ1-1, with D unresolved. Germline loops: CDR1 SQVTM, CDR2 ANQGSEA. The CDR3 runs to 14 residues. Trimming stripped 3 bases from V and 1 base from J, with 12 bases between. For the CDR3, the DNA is TGCAGCGTTGAGGGGAGGTGGGGGAACACTGAAGCTTTCTTT. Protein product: CSVEGRWGNTEAFF.

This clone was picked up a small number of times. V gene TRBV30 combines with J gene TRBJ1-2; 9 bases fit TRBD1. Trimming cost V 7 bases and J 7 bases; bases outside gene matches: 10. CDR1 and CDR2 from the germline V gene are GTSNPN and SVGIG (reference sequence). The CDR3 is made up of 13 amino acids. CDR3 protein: CAYVRDRVRGYTF. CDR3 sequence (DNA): TGTGCCTACGTAAGGGACAGGGTGCGTGGCTACACCTTC.

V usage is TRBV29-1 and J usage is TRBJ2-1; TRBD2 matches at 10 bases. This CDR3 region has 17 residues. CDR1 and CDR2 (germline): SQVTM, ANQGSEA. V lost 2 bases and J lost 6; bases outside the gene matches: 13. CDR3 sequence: CSVEMVHSGGHVNEQFF. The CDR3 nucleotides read TGCAGCGTTGAAATGGTCCATAGCGGGGGGCATGTCAATGAGCAGTTCTTC.

CDR3 coding DNA: TGTGCCAGCTCACCATCCCTCGAGGGGGCCCTTTATGGCTACACCTTC. This codes for CASSPSLEGALYGYTF. The chain has TRBV18 and TRBJ1-2, with TRBD1 matching over 7 bases. The V gene's germline CDR1 is KGHSH and CDR2 LQKENI. V gave up 2 bases and J gave up 5 bases; unmatched junction bases: 11. There are 16 residues in the CDR3.

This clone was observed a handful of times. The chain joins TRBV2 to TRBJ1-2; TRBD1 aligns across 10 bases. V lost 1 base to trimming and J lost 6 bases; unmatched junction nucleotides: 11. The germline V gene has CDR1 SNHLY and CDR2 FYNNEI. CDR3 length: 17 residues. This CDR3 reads CASSEDRVGQGLHGYTF. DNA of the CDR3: TGTGCCAGCAGTGAAGACCGGGTGGGACAGGGGCTGCATGGCTACACCTTC.

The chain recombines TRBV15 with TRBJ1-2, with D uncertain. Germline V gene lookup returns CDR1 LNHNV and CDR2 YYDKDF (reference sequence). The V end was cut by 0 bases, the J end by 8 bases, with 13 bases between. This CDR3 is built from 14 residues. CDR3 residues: CATSRDGQSGGYTF. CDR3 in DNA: TGTGCCACCAGCAGAGATGGGCAGTCTGGCGGCTACACCTTC.

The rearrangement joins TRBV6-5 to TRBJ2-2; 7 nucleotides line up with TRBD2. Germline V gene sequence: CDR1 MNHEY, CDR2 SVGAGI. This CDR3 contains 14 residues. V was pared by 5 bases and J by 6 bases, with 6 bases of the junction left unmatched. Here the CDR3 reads CASSTHGLAGELFF. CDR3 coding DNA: TGTGCCAGCAGTACCCACGGACTAGCCGGGGAGCTGTTTTTT.

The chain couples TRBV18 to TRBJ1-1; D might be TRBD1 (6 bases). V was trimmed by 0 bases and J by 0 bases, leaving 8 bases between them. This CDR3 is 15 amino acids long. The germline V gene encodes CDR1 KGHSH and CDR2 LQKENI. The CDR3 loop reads CASSPPDRLNTEAFF. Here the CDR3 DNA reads TGTGCCAGCTCACCACCGGACAGATTGAACACTGAAGCTTTCTTT. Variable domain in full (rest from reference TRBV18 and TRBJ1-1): NAGVMQNPRHLVRRRGQEARLRCSPMKGHSHVYWYRQLPEEGLKFMVYLQKENIIDESGMPKERFSAEFPKEGPSILRIQQVVRGDSAAYFCASSPPDRLNTEAFFGQGTRLTVV.

The CDR3 DNA follows: TGTGCCAGCTCACAGTCGGGACACTTAAACACTGAAGCTTTCTTT. The encoded protein is CASSQSGHLNTEAFF. The rearrangement uses TRBV18 and TRBJ1-1; possible D gene TRBD1, 6 bases. Per the germline V gene, CDR1 is KGHSH and CDR2 is LQKENI. This CDR3 comprises 15 residues. Trimming stripped 4 bases from V and 2 bases from J, with 14 bases between.

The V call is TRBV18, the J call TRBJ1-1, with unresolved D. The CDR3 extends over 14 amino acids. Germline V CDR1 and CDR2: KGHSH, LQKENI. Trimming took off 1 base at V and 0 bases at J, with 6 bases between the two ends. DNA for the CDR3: TGTGCCAGCTCACCACAGAGCCTGAACACTGAAGCTTTCTTT. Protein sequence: CASSPQSLNTEAFF.

The CDR3 spells CASSSEGQGSEQYF. The CDR3 coding sequence is TGTGCCAGCAGCTCCGAGGGCCAGGGGAGCGAGCAGTACTTC. The chain joins TRBV5-6 to TRBJ2-7; weak D call: TRBD1 (6 bases). Germline CDR1 and CDR2: SGHDT and YYEEEE. The CDR3 covers 14 residues. V lost 3 bases and J lost 6, with 16 bases in between.

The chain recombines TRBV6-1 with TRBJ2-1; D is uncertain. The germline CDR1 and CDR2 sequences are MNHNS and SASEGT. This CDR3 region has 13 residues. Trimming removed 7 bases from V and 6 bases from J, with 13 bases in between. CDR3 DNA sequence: TGTGCCAGCATCAAAGACAAACGCAATGAGCAGTTCTTC. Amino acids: CASIKDKRNEQFF.

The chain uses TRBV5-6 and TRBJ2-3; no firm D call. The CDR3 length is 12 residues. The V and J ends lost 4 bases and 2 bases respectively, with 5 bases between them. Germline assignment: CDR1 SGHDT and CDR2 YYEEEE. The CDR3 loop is CASSRTTDTQYF. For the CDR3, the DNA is TGTGCCAGCAGCCGCACCACAGATACGCAGTATTTT.

The CDR3 spells CASRGAGTGQETQYF. CDR3 DNA sequence: TGTGCCAGCAGGGGGGCCGGGACTGGCCAAGAGACCCAGTACTTC. The chain links TRBV27 to TRBJ2-5; D is tentatively TRBD1 or TRBD2 (6 bases each). Germline CDR1 and CDR2: MNHEY and SMNVEV (reference sequence). This CDR3 contains 15 residues. V was trimmed by 6 bases and J by 1 base, leaving 15 bases between them.

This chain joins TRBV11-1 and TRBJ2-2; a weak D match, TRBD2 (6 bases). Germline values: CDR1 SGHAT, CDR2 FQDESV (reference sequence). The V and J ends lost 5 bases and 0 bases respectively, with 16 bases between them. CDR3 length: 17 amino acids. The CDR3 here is CASSGGLRNTNTGELFF. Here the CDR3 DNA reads TGTGCCAGCAGCGGGGGACTTCGAAATACGAACACCGGGGAGCTGTTTTTT.

The CDR3 nucleotides are TGTGCCAGCAGCGCCCGGACAGGGGTCGCCGGGGCCAACGTCCTGACTTTC. Translated: CASSARTGVAGANVLTF. The V gene is TRBV9, the J gene TRBJ2-6; 9 bases fit TRBD1. CDR3 size: 17 residues. Trimming at V came to 3 bases and at J to 4 bases, leaving 8 bases not matched to a gene. Germline-derived CDR1 and CDR2 are SGDLS and YYNGEE.

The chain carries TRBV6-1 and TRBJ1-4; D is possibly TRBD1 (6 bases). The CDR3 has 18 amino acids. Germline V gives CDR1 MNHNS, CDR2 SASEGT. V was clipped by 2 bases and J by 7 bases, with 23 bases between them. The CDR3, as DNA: TGTGCCAGCAGTGAATGGGGGAGTGGGGGCGCAATGGGTGAAAAACTGTTTTTT. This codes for CASSEWGSGGAMGEKLFF.

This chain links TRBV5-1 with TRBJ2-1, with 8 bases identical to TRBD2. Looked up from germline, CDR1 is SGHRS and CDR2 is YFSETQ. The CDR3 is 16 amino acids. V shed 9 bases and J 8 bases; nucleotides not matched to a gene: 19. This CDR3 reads CATNKGPGLDADEQFF. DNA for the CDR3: TGCGCCACCAATAAAGGGCCGGGACTAGACGCCGATGAGCAGTTCTTC. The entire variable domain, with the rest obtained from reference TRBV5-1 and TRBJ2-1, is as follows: KAGVTQTPRYLIKTRGQQVTLSCSPISGHRSVSWYQQTPGQGLQFLFEYFSETQRNKGNFPGRFSGRQFSNSRSEMNVSTLELGDSALYLCATNKGPGLDADEQFFGPGTRLTVL.

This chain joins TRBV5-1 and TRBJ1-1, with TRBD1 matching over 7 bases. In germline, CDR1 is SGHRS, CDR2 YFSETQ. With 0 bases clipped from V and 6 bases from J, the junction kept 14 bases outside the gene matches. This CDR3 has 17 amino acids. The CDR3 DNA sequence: TGCGCCAGCAGCTTGGTTCGTCGACAGAGGGGGCTTGCTGAAGCTTTCTTT. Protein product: CASSLVRRQRGLAEAFF.

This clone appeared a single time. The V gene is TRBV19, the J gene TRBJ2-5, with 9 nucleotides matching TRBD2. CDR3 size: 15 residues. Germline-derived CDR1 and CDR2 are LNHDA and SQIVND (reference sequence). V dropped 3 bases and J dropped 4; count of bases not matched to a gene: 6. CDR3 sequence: CASSIGLAGRETQYF. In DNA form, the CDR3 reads TGTGCCAGTAGTATCGGTCTAGCGGGGAGAGAGACCCAGTACTTC.

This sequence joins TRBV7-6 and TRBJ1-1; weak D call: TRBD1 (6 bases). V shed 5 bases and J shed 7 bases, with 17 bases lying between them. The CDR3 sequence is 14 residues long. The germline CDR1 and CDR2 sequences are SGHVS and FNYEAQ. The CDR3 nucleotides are TGTGCCAGCAGCCCAGGACAGTACGGGGGTGAAGCTTTCTTT. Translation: CASSPGQYGGEAFF.